This record concerns one T cell receptor beta chain sequence. Which antigen it targets is not known. Germline and junction disagree at one end, which may indicate a read error. The listed sequencing device is Illumina MiSeq. TCRbeta CDR3 amplification used genomic DNA from the sorted T cell subsets as template. The TCRbeta CDR3 region was amplified by multiplex PCR with 30 forward and 13 reverse primers. PCR products were purified with AMPure XP beads, after which indices and adaptors were added in a second roughly 23-cycle PCR. Before sequencing, libraries were gel-purified with the QIAquick Gel Extraction Kit. In the paper's pipeline: FLASH was used to merge the paired-end reads, and IgBLAST was used to align the reads to IMGT V, D and J germline references. After reads whose alignment identity to germline references fell below 70% were discarded, roughly 10,000,000 reads remained study-wide. IMGT definitions were followed to assign CDR3 boundaries, reading frame and productivity. A highly-expanded clone was defined as any clone making up 1% or more of reads, and normalized Shannon entropy served as the measure of diversity. Unpaired two-tailed t-tests were used to test group differences in Shannon entropy. TCRdb reran the public reads through fastp at Q25 and MiXCR, keeping productive beta chains. Identical CDR3 proteins give one entry, which carries the most common genes and DNA. These V and J calls originate from TCRdb's pipeline instead of the authors' own analysis. This sample is represented by 250,000 or so distinct CDR3 sequences; over 45% of them were singletons. The top ten constitute roughly 13% of the sample.

The data stem from a study of type 1 and type 2 diabetes patients (TCRdb year 2016). As for the study more broadly: Ten or so type 1 diabetes patients, a few type 2 diabetes patients and about six nondiabetic controls were recruited in China to form the cohort. Throughout the study, CD4 or CD8 MicroBeads on MACS columns were used to positively select CD4+ and CD8+ T cells from PBMCs. The whole study generated 15 million to 20 million paired-end reads. In the study, high-throughput sequencing was used to profile TCRbeta repertoires so that type 1 diabetes, type 2 diabetes and nondiabetic individuals could be compared. Type 2 diabetes patients served as a disease comparison group for the type 1 diabetes patients. Similar V gene usage was observed when roughly 18-cycle and roughly 27-cycle amplification were compared, suggesting similar primer efficiencies and random PCR bias. TCRbeta libraries were sequenced paired-end on Illumina HiSeq 2000 or MiSeq instruments. Here is what the overall study found, with its caveats: Few highly-expanded CD4+ clones, median one, were found in type 2 diabetes patients, accounting for a median around 4% of reads. Type 2 diabetes and control samples had highly correlated V and J gene usage patterns, with an average between-sample correlation of around 0.97. In both CD4+ and CD8+ T cells, type 2 diabetes repertoires were highly diverse, with diversity significantly greater than that of type 1 diabetes repertoires. Only a limited number of T2D and control samples were sequenced, so some T1D-only HECs might also appear in more T2D or control samples. Study groups were not matched for age and gender, which possibly biased interpretation.

The germline V gene gives CDR1 as WSHSY and CDR2 as SAAADI. The CDR3 measures 11 amino acids from cysteine to phenylalanine. Only the CDR3 DNA is retained, 33 bases long and in frame from the first base. All diabetic patients met standard classification criteria for type 1 or type 2 diabetes, with glucose and C-peptide assessed by WHO-recommended methods. Donors with other autoimmune diseases or infections within the previous four weeks were excluded. From each participant, about 10 milliliters of peripheral blood were collected. PBMCs were isolated with LymphoPrep density separation. The sequencing sample was made of peripheral blood mononuclear cells (PBMCs). The chain is assembled from TRBV10-2 and TRBJ2-7; no D gene call is confident. This receptor was identified in a man younger than 35 with type 2 diabetes. The nucleotide sequence is TGCGCCAGCAGTGATTCCTCCGAGCAGTACTTC. It specifies CASSDSSEQYF.